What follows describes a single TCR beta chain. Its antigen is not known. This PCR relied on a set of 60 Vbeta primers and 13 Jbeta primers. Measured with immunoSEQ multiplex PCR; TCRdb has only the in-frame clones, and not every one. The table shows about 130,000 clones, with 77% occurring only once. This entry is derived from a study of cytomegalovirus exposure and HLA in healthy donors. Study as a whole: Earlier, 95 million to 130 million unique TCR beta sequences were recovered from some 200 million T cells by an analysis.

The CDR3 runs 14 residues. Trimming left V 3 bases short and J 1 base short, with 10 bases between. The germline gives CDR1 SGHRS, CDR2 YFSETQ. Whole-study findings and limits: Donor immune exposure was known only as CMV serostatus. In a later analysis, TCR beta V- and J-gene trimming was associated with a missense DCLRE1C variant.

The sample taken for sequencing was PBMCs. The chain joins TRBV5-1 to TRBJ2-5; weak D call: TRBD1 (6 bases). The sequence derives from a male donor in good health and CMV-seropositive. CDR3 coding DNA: TGCGCCAGCAGCTCAGGACAGCTCCAAGAGACCCAGTACTTC. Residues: CASSSGQLQETQYF.